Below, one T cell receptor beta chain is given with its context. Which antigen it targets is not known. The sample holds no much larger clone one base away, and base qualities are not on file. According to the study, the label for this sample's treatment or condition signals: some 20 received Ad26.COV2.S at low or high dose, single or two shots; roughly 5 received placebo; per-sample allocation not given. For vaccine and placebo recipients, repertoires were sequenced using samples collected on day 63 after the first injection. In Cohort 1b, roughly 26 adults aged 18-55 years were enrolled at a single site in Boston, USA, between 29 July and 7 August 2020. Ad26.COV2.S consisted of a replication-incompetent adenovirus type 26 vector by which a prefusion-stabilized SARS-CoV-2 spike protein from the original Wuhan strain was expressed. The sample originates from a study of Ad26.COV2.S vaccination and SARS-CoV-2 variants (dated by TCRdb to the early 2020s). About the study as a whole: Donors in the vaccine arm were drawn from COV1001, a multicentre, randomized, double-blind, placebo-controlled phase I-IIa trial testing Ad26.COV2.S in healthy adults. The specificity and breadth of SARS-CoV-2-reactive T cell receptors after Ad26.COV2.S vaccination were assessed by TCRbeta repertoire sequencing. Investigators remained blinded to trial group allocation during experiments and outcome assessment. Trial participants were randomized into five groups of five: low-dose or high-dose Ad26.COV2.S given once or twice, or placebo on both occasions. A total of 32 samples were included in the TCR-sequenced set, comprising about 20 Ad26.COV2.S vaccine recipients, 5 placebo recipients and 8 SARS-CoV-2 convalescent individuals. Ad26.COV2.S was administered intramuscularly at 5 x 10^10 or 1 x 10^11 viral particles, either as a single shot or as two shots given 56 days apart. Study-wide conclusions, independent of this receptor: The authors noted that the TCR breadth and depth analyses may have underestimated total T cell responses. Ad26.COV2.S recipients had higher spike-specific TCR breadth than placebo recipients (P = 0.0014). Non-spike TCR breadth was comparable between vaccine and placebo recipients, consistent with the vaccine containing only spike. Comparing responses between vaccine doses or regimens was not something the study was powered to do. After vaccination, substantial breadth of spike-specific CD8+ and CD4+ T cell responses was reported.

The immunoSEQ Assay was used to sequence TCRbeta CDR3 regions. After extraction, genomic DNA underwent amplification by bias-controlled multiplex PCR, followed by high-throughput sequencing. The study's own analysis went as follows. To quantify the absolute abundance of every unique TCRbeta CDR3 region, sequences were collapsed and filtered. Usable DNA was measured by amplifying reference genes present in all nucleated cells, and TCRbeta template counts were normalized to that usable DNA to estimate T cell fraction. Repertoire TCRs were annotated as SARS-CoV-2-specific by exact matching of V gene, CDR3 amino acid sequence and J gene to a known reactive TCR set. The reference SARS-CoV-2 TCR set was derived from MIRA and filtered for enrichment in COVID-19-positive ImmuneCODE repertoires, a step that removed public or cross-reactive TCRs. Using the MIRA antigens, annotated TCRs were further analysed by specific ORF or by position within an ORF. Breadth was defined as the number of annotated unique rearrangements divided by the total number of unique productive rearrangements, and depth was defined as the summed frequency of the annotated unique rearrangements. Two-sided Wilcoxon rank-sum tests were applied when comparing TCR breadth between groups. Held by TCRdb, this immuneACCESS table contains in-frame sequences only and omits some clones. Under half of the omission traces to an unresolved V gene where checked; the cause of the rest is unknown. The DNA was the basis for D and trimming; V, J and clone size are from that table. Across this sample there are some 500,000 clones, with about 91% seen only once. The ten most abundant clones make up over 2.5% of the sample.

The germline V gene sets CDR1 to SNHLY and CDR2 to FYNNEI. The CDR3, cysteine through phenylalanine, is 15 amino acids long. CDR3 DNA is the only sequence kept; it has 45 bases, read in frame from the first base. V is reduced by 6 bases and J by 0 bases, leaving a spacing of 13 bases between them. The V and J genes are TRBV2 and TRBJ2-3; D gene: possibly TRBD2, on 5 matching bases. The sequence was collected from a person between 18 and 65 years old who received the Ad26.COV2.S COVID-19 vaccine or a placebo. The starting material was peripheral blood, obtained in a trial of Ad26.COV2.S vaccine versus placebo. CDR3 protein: CASSLRRGSTDTQYF. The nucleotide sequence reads TGTGCCAGCAGCCTCCGTCGGGGAAGCACAGATACGCAGTATTTT.